This TCR beta chain emerged from a study of cytomegalovirus exposure and HLA in healthy donors. Broader study findings: Later analysis reportedly placed an Asian-associated ancestry cluster below the roughly 700-donor mean in N-insertions. In vitro assays verified that three CMV-associated chains recognized CMV antigens specifically.

The PCR ran on 60 Vbeta and 13 Jbeta primers. Assay used: immunoSEQ multiplex PCR; TCRdb lists only in-frame clones, some missing. The sample includes about 120,000 clones, about 68% seen only once; the top ten take roughly 4.2%. The CDR3 covers 13 residues. With 3 bases removed from V and 10 bases from J, the gap between germline ends came to 16 bases. Germline assignment: CDR1 SGHRS and CDR2 YFSETQ. With regard to this clone: Its target is unknown.

This receptor was identified in a woman aged 40 to 50 in good health and CMV-seropositive. Sequences were obtained from PBMCs. This sequence joins TRBV5-1 and TRBJ1-2; TRBD1 might be the D (6 bases). The CDR3 here is CASSSDRRGDYTF. CDR3 coding DNA: TGCGCCAGCAGCTCAGACAGGCGGGGGGACTACACCTTC.